The 18 T cell receptor beta chains below come from one sample, sequenced in a study of OX40 agonist ivuxolimab in advanced cancers. The repertoire was sequenced with immunoSEQ multiplex PCR; TCRdb's copy has only in-frame clones and lacks some. The sample contains around 62,000 clones, 80% to 90% of which appear only once. Sequenced here: CD4+ or CD8+ T cells sorted from blood, sampled in a trial of the OX40 agonist ivuxolimab. The receptors derive from an adult with an advanced solid tumor such as melanoma, head and neck, liver or kidney cancer.

The table lists this clone with a few counts. The chain carries TRBV2 and TRBJ1-6; no clear D. V was clipped by 0 bases and J by 10 bases, with 13 bases between them. Germline V CDR1 and CDR2: SNHLY, FYNNEI. This CDR3 is 15 amino acids long. CDR3 in amino acids: CASSEALPGSSPLHF. CDR3 DNA: TGTGCCAGCAGTGAAGCGCTTCCGGGGAGCTCACCCCTCCACTTT. Variable domain in full (rest from reference TRBV2 and TRBJ1-6): EPEVTQTPSHQVTQMGQEVILRCVPISNHLYFYWYRQILGQKVEFLVSFYNNEISEKSEIFDDQFSVERPDGSNFTLKIRSTKLEDSAMYFCASSEALPGSSPLHFGNGTRLTVT.

This chain's CDR3 is CASSAQPGSTDTQYF. CDR3 nucleotide sequence: TGTGCCAGCAGTGCTCAACCGGGTAGCACAGATACGCAGTATTTT. This chain uses TRBV6-4 with TRBJ2-3, with no clear D. Trimming pared 4 bases from V and 0 bases from J, leaving 11 bases between. CDR3 length equals 15 residues. Germline CDR1 MRHNA, CDR2 SNTAGT.

J is TRBJ1-4 and V is TRBV9, with D possibly matching TRBD1 (6 bases). CDR3 length: 16 residues. Looked up from germline, CDR1 is SGDLS and CDR2 is YYNGEE. The V and J ends lost 3 bases and 7 bases respectively, with 19 bases between them. The CDR3 loop reads CASSADLIGGAEKLFF. CDR3 DNA sequence: TGTGCCAGCAGCGCCGACCTCATAGGGGGGGCTGAAAAACTGTTTTTT.

J is TRBJ1-1 and V is TRBV6-5; D is perhaps TRBD1 (5 bases). The V gene's germline CDR1 is MNHEY and CDR2 SVGAGI. Deletions cut 0 bases from V and 3 bases from J, with 14 bases between. This CDR3 spans 16 amino acids. The CDR3 loop is CASSYSMGRGYTEAFF. CDR3 nucleotides: TGTGCCAGCAGTTACTCGATGGGGAGGGGTTACACTGAAGCTTTCTTT.

This clone has a handful of counts. V gene TRBV5-1 combines with J gene TRBJ2-7, with D hard to call. The CDR3 covers 13 residues. CDR1 is SGHRS and CDR2 is YFSETQ in the germline V gene. Trimming removed 5 bases from V and 3 bases from J, with 12 bases in between. CDR3 DNA: TGCGCCAGCAGTCGTGACGTAATCTACGAGCAGTACTTC. Translation: CASSRDVIYEQYF.

This chain uses TRBV28 with TRBJ2-2; TRBD2 matches 9 bases. The CDR3 has 18 amino acids. Germline V gene data show CDR1 as MDHEN and CDR2 as SYDVKM. J was trimmed by 6 bases and V by 8 bases; bases with no gene match: 19. The CDR3 sequence: CASGLWARNSGGPGELFF. CDR3 bases: TGTGCCAGCGGATTATGGGCGAGAAATAGCGGGGGTCCCGGGGAGCTGTTTTTT.

The genes are TRBV2 and TRBJ1-1; TRBD1 is a possible D gene (5 bases). With 3 bases removed from V and 0 bases from J, the gap between germline ends came to 11 bases. The CDR3 has 15 amino acids. The germline V gene encodes CDR1 SNHLY and CDR2 FYNNEI. In nucleotides, the CDR3 is TGTGCCAGCAGTGACAGGGCAAGGATGAACACTGAAGCTTTCTTT. Protein: CASSDRARMNTEAFF.

The chain carries TRBV27 and TRBJ2-3; 10 nucleotides agree with TRBD2. CDR3 length: 16 amino acids. Germline values: CDR1 MNHEY, CDR2 SMNVEV (reference sequence). Germline trimming cut 2 bases from V and 5 bases from J; bases unmatched to any gene: 7. The CDR3: CASSLVGSSGGDTQYF. The CDR3 DNA reads TGTGCCAGCAGTTTAGTGGGGTCTAGCGGGGGAGATACGCAGTATTTT.

To note about this clone: A read error may account for a junction end that differs from germline. Other DNA sequences in the sample encode the same CDR3. The V gene is TRBV15, the J gene TRBJ1-4, with 10 bases lining up with TRBD1. From germline, CDR1 is LNHNV and CDR2 YYDKDF (reference sequence). There are 18 residues in the CDR3. The CDR3 nucleotides read TGTGCCACCAGCAGAGTCCGGGACAGGGGTCGATCTAATGAAAAACTGTTCTTT. It yields the protein CATSRVRDRGRSNEKLFF.

Comments on this clone: The identical CDR3 is also encoded by other nucleotide sequences in the sample. The chain carries TRBV28 and TRBJ1-1; D gene uncertain. The CDR3 totals 12 residues. Germline lookup yields CDR1 MDHEN and CDR2 SYDVKM. The ends were cut back, 4 bases at V and 0 bases at J, with 3 bases in the middle. In DNA, the CDR3 is TGTGCCAGCAGTTCGGTGAACACTGAAGCTTTCTTT. This gives the protein CASSSVNTEAFF.

J is TRBJ1-1 and V is TRBV6-5, with 8 bases that match TRBD1. CDR1 and CDR2 from the germline V gene are MNHEY and SVGAGI. This CDR3 has 15 amino acids. With V trimmed by 4 bases and J by 4 bases, 8 bases remained unmatched. The CDR3 coding sequence is TGTGCCAGCAGTTCCTCGACAGACAGGGGCACTGAAGCTTTCTTT. Its protein product is CASSSSTDRGTEAFF.

The chain recombines TRBV7-2 with TRBJ1-4, with 7 nucleotides matching TRBD1. Germline CDR1 is SGHTA and CDR2 is FQGNSA. CDR3 length: 13 residues. The junction had 6 bases not matched to a gene; V was cut back by 5 bases and J by 9 bases. The CDR3: CASSIRDRQKLFF. The DNA of the CDR3 is TGTGCCAGCAGCATCCGGGACAGACAAAAACTGTTTTTT.

The rearrangement uses TRBV5-6 and TRBJ1-2; 7 bases map to TRBD1. Germline loops: CDR1 SGHDT, CDR2 YYEEEE. The junction had 7 bases not matched to a gene; V was cut back by 3 bases and J by 2 bases. There are 15 residues in the CDR3. CDR3 sequence reads: CASSSSGTANYGYTF. The CDR3 nucleotides read TGTGCCAGCAGCTCCTCCGGGACAGCCAACTATGGCTACACCTTC.

The chain links TRBV6-1 to TRBJ1-2; TRBD1 matches 7 bases. V gave up 6 bases and J gave up 5 bases; unmatched junction bases: 12. The CDR3 spans 15 residues. CDR1 is MNHNS, CDR2 SASEGT, per germline. CDR3 nucleotides: TGTGCCAGCAGGGGAGGGACAGCCACTCTTTATGGCTACACCTTC. As protein: CASRGGTATLYGYTF.

The chain has TRBV4-2 and TRBJ2-7; TRBD2 is a possible D gene (5 bases). In germline, CDR1 is LGHNA, CDR2 YNFKEQ. Trimming cost V 1 base and J 4 bases, with 11 bases left between them. This CDR3 is built from 14 residues. The DNA of the CDR3 is TGTGCCAGCAGCCAAGGAAGGACTGATTACGAGCAGTACTTC. Translation: CASSQGRTDYEQYF.

This sequence joins TRBV27 and TRBJ2-7; D is unclear. The CDR3 is 15 residues long. CDR1 and CDR2 (germline): MNHEY, SMNVEV (reference sequence). Deletions cut 5 bases from V and 0 bases from J, with 14 bases between. CDR3 sequence: CASSPRTLSSYEQYF. CDR3 sequence (DNA): TGTGCCAGCAGTCCCCGGACGTTAAGCTCCTACGAGCAGTACTTC.

This clone was found once. This chain uses TRBV28 with TRBJ2-1, with D possibly matching TRBD2 (5 bases). Trimming pared 5 bases from V and 7 bases from J, leaving 12 bases between. This CDR3 region has 13 residues. Germline loops: CDR1 MDHEN, CDR2 SYDVKM. The CDR3 spells CASSTSPGNEQFF. In nucleotides, the CDR3 is TGTGCCAGCAGTACAAGCCCGGGGAATGAGCAGTTCTTC.

J is TRBJ2-5 and V is TRBV7-2; 7 nucleotides match TRBD1. The V gene's germline CDR1 is SGHTA and CDR2 FQGNSA. V lost 1 base to trimming and J lost 2 bases; unmatched junction nucleotides: 4. The CDR3 length is 15 residues. Written as DNA, the CDR3 is TGTGCCAGCAGCTTAGGGACAGGCTTACAAGAGACCCAGTACTTC. Protein: CASSLGTGLQETQYF.